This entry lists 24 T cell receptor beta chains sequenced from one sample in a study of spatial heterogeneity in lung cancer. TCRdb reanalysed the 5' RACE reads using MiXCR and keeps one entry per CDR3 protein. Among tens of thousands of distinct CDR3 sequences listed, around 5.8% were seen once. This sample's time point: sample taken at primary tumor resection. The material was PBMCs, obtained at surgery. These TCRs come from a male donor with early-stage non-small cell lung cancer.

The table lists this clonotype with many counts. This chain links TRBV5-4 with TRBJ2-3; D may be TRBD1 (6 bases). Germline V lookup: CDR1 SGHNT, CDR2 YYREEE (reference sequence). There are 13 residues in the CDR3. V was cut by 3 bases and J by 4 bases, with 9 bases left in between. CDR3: CASSSTGPDTQYF. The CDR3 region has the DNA TGTGCCAGCAGCTCTACAGGGCCAGATACGCAGTATTTT.

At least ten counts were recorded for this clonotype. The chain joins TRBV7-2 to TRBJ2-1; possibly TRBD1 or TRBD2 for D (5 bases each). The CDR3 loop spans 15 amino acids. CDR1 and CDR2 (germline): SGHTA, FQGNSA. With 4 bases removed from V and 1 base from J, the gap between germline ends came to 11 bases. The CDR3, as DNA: TGTGCCAGCAGCTCCGGGACGCCTTCCTACAATGAGCAGTTCTTC. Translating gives CASSSGTPSYNEQFF.

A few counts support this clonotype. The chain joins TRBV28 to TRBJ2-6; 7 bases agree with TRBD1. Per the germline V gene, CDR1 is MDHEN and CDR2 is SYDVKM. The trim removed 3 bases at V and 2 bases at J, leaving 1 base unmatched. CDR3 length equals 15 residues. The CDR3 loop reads CASSFQGAGANVLTF. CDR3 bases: TGTGCCAGCAGTTTCCAGGGGGCTGGGGCCAACGTCCTGACTTTC.

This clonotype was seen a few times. The CDR3 DNA sequence: TGTGCCAGCAGTAACAGGGGCCCCGTCTCTGGAAACACCATATATTTT. It yields the protein CASSNRGPVSGNTIYF. The rearrangement links TRBV28 to TRBJ1-3; TRBD1 aligns across 7 bases. V was pared by 5 bases and J by 0 bases, with 7 bases of the junction left unmatched. The CDR3 spans 16 residues. The germline V gene encodes CDR1 MDHEN and CDR2 SYDVKM.

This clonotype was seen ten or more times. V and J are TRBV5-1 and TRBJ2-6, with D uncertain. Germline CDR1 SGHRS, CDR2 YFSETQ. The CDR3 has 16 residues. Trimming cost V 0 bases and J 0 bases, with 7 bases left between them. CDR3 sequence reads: CASSLAWGSGANVLTF. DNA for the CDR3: TGCGCCAGCAGCTTGGCGTGGGGCTCTGGGGCCAACGTCCTGACTTTC. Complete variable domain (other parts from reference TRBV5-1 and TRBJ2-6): KAGVTQTPRYLIKTRGQQVTLSCSPISGHRSVSWYQQTPGQGLQFLFEYFSETQRNKGNFPGRFSGRQFSNSRSEMNVSTLELGDSALYLCASSLAWGSGANVLTFGAGSRLTVL.

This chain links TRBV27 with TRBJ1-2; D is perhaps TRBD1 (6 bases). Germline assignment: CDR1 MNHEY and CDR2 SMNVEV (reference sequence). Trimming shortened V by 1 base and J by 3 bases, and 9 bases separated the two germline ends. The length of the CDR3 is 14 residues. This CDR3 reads CASSLYRDHYGYTF. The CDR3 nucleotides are TGTGCCAGCAGTTTATACAGGGATCACTATGGCTACACCTTC.

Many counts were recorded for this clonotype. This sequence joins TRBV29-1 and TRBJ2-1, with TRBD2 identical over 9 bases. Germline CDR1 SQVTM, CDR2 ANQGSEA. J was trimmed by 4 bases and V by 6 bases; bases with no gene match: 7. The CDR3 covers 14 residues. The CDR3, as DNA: TGCAGCGTCCGAGGGACTAGCCATTACAATGAGCAGTTCTTC. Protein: CSVRGTSHYNEQFF.

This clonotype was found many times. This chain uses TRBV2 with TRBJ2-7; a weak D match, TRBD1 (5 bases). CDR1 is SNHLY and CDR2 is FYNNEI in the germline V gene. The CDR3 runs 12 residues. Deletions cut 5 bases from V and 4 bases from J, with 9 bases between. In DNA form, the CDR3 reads TGTGCCAGCAGTCCACAGGATTACGAGCAGTACTTC. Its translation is CASSPQDYEQYF.

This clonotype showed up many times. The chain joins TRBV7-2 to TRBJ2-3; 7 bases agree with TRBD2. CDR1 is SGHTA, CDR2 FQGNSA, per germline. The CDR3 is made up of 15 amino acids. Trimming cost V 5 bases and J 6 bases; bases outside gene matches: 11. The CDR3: CASSPRLSGGDTQYF. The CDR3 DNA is TGTGCCAGCAGCCCTCGCCTATCGGGGGGTGATACGCAGTATTTT. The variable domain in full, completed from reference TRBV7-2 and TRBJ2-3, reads GAGVSQSPSNKVTEKGKDVELRCDPISGHTALYWYRQSLGQGLEFLIYFQGNSAPDKSGLPSDRFSAERTGGSVSTLTIQRTQQEDSAVYLCASSPRLSGGDTQYFGPGTRLTVL.

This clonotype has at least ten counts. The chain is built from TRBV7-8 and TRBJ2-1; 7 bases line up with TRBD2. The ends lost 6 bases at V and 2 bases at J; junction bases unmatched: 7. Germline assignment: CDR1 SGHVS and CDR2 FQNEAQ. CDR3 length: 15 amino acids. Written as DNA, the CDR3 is TGTGCCAGCAGACTTAGCGGGCCTACCTACAATGAGCAGTTCTTC. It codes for CASRLSGPTYNEQFF.

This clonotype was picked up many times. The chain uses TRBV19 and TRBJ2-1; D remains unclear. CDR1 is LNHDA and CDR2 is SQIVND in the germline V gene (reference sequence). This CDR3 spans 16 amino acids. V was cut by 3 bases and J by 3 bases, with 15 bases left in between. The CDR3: CASSIAWGWDYNEQFF. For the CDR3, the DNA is TGTGCCAGTAGTATCGCGTGGGGATGGGACTACAATGAGCAGTTCTTC.

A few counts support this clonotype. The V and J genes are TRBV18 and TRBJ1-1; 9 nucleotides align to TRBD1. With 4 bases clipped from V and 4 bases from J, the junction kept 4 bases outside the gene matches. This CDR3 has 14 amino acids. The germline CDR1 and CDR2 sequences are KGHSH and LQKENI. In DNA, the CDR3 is TGTGCCAGCTCACTAGCGACAGGGGGCACTGAAGCTTTCTTT. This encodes CASSLATGGTEAFF.

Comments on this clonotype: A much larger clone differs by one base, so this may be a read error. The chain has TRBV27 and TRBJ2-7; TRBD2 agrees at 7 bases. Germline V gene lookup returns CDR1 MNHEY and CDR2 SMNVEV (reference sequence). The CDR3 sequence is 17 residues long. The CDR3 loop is CASSPTRLAAFSYELYF. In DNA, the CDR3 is TGTGCCAGCAGTCCGACAAGGCTAGCGGCATTCTCCTACGAGCTGTACTTC.

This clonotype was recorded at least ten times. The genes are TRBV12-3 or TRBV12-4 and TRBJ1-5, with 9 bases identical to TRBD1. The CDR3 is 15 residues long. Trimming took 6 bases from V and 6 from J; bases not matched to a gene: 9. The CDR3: CASSSTGTGFQPQHF. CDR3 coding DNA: TGTGCCAGCAGCAGCACCGGGACAGGGTTTCAGCCCCAGCATTTT.

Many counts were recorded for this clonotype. CDR3 residues: CASSSGTAYEQYF. CDR3 in DNA: TGTGCCAGCAGCTCCGGGACAGCCTACGAGCAGTACTTC. V is TRBV12-3 or TRBV12-4 and J is TRBJ2-7; 7 nucleotides line up with TRBD1. The V segment lost 6 bases and the J segment 2 bases; nucleotides outside the gene matches: 4. This CDR3 contains 13 residues.

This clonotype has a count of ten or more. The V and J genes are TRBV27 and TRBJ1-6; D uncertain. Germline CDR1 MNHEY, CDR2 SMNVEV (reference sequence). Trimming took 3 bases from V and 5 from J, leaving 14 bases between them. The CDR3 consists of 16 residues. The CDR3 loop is CASSLSLRADNSPLHF. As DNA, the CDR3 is TGTGCCAGCAGTTTGTCATTGAGGGCGGATAATTCACCCCTCCACTTT.

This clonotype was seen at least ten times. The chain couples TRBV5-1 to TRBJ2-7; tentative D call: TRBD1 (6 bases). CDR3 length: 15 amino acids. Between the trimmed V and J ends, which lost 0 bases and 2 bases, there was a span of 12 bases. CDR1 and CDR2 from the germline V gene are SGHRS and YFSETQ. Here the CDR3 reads CASSLAGGPTYEQYF. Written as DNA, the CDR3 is TGCGCCAGCAGCTTGGCTGGGGGCCCAACCTACGAGCAGTACTTC. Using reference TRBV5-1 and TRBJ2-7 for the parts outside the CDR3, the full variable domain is KAGVTQTPRYLIKTRGQQVTLSCSPISGHRSVSWYQQTPGQGLQFLFEYFSETQRNKGNFPGRFSGRQFSNSRSEMNVSTLELGDSALYLCASSLAGGPTYEQYFGPGTRLTVT.

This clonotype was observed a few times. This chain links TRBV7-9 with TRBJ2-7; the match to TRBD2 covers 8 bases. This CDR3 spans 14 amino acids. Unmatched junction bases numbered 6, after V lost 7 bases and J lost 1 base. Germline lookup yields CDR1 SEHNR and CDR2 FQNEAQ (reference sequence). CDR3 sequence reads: CASTRGGRSYEQYF. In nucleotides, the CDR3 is TGTGCCAGCACCCGGGGGGGACGTTCCTACGAGCAGTACTTC.

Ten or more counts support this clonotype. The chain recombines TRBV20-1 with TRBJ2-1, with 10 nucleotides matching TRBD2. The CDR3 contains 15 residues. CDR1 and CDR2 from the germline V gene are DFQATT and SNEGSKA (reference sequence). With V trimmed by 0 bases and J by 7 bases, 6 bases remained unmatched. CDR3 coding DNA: TGCAGTGCTAGAGAAGCGGGAGGGCCGAAGAATGAGCAGTTCTTC. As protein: CSAREAGGPKNEQFF.

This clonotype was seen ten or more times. CDR3 region: CASRSPGTGVHGYTF. The CDR3 nucleotides read TGTGCCAGCAGATCACCCGGGACAGGGGTCCATGGCTACACCTTC. The chain links TRBV6-5 to TRBJ1-2, with 10 bases that match TRBD1. This CDR3 spans 15 amino acids. Trimming removed 6 bases from V and 6 bases from J; junction bases left unmatched: 10. Germline V CDR1 and CDR2: MNHEY, SVGAGI.

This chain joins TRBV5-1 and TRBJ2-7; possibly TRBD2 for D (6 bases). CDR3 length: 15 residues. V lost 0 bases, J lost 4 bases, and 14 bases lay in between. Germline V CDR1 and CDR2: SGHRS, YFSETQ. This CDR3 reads CASSLGGARGYEQYF. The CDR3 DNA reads TGCGCCAGCAGCTTGGGAGGGGCGCGGGGTTACGAGCAGTACTTC.

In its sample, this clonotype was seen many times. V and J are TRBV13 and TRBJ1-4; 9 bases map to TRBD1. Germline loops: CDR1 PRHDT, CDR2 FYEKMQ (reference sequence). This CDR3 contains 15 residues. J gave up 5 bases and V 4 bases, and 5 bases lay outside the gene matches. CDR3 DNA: TGTGCCAGCAGCTCCGACAGGGGGGAGAATGAAAAACTGTTTTTT. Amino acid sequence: CASSSDRGENEKLFF.

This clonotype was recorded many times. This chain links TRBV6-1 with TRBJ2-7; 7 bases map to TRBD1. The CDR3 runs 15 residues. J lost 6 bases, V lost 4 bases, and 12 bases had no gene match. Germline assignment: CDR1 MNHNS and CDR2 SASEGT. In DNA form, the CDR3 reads TGTGCCAGCAGTGCCCAAGGACAGGTCCTCTTCGAGCAGTACTTC. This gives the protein CASSAQGQVLFEQYF.

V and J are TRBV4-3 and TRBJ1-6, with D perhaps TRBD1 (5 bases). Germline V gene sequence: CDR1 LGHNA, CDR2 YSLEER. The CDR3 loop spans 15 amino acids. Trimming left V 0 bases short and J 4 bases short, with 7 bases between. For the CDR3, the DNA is TGCGCCAGCAGCCAAGAGCAGGGTTATAATTCACCCCTCCACTTT. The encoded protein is CASSQEQGYNSPLHF.